This T cell receptor (beta chain) emerged from a study of identifying expanded T cells in peripheral blood. This table comes from immunoSEQ multiplex PCR, and its TCRdb copy is limited to in-frame clones, with some not included. The sample lists fewer than 80,000 clones; approximately 82% were seen once. CDR1 and CDR2 (germline): SGHTA, FQGNSA. The ends lost 1 base at V and 2 bases at J; junction bases unmatched: 6. The CDR3 is 17 residues long. This clonotype originated in a person between 18 and 69 years old in good health. The chain joins TRBV7-2 to TRBJ2-4; 9 bases map to TRBD1. The sequenced material came from blood. The CDR3 DNA reads as TGTGCCAGCAGCTTAGACGACGGGACAGGGACCAAAAACATTCAGTACTTC. Amino acids: CASSLDDGTGTKNIQYF.